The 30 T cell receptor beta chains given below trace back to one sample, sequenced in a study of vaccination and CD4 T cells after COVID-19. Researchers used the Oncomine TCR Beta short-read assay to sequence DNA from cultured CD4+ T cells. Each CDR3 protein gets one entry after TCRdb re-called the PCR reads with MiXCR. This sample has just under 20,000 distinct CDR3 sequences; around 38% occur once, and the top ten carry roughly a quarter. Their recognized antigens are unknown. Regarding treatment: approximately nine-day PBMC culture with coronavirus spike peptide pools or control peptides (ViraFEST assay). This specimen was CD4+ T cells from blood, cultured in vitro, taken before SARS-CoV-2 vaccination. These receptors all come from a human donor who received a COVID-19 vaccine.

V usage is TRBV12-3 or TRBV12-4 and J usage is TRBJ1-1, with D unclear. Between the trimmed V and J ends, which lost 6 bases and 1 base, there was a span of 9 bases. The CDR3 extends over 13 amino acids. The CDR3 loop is CASSPSENTEAFF. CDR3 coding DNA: TGTGCCAGCAGCCCGTCGGAGAACACTGAAGCTTTCTTT.

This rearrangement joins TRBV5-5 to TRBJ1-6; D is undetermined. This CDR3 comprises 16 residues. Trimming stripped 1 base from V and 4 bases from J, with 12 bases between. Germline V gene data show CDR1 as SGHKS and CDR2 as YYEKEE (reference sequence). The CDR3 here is CASSLSREPYNSPLHF. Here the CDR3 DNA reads TGTGCCAGCAGCTTGAGTAGAGAACCATATAATTCACCCCTCCACTTT.

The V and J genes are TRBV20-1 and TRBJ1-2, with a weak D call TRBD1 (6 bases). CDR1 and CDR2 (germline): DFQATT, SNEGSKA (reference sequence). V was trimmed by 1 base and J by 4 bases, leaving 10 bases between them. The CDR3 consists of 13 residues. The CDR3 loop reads CSARVGGGYGYTF. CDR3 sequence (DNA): TGCAGTGCTAGAGTCGGGGGCGGCTATGGCTACACCTTC.

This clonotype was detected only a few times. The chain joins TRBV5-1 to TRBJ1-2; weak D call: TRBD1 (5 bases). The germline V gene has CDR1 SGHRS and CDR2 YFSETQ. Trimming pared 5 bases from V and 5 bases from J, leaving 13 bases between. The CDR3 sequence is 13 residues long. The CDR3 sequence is CASRLQDRYGYTF. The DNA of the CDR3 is TGCGCCAGCAGATTACAGGATCGGTATGGCTACACCTTC.

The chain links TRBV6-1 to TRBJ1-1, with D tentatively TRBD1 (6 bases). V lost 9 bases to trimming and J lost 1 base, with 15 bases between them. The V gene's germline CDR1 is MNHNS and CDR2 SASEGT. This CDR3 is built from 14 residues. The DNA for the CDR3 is TGTGCCAGTGCCAGAGGGGGGAGGAACACTGAAGCTTTCTTT. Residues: CASARGGRNTEAFF.

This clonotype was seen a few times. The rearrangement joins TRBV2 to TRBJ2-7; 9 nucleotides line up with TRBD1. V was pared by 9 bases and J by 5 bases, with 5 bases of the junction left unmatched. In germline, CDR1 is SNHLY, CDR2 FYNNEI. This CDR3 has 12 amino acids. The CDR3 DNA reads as TGTGCCAGTTCGACAGGGGGGGACGAGCAGTACTTC. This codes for CASSTGGDEQYF.

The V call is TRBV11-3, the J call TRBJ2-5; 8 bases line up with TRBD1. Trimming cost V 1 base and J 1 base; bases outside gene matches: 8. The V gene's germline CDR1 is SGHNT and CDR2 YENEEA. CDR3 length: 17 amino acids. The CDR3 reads CASSLGPGQGPQETQYF. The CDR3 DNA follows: TGTGCCAGCAGCTTAGGTCCCGGACAGGGACCCCAAGAGACCCAGTACTTC.

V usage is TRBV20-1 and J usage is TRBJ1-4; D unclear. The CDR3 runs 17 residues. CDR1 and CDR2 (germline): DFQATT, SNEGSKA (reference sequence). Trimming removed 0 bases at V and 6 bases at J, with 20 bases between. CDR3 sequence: CSARDPRAWQADEKLFF. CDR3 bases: TGCAGTGCTAGAGATCCGAGAGCTTGGCAGGCGGATGAAAAACTGTTTTTT.

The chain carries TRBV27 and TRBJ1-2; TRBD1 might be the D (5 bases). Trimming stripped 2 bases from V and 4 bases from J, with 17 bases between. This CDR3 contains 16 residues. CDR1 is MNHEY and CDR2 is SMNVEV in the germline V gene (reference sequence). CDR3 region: CASSLKSPTASYGYTF. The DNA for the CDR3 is TGTGCCAGCAGTTTAAAGTCCCCGACAGCTAGCTATGGCTACACCTTC.

The CDR3, as DNA: TGTGCCAGCAGCTTAGGGCCGGGGGGGCACTACAATGAGCAGTTCTTC. Translated: CASSLGPGGHYNEQFF. The V and J genes are TRBV7-8 and TRBJ2-1; 8 positions agree with TRBD2. Germline-derived CDR1 and CDR2 are SGHVS and FQNEAQ. The CDR3 runs 16 residues. The V segment lost 1 base and the J segment 3 bases; nucleotides outside the gene matches: 5.

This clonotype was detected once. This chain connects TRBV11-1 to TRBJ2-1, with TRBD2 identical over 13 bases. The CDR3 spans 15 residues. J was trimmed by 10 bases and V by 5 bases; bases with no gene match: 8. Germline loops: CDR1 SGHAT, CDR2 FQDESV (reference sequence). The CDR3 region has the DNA TGTGCCAGCAGCCTATGGACTAGCGGGGGACTCGAGCAGTTCTTC. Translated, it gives CASSLWTSGGLEQFF. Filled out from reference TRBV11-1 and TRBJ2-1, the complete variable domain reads EAEVAQSPRYKITEKSQAVAFWCDPISGHATLYWYRQILGQGPELLVQFQDESVVDDSQLPKDRFSAERLKGVDSTLKIQPAELGDSAMYLCASSLWTSGGLEQFFGPGTRLTVL.

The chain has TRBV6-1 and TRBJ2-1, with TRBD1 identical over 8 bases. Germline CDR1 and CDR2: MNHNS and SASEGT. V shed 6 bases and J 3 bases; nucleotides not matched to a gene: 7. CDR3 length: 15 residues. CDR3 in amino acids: CASRPGQGGYNEQFF. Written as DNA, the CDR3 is TGTGCCAGCAGACCCGGACAGGGAGGCTACAATGAGCAGTTCTTC.

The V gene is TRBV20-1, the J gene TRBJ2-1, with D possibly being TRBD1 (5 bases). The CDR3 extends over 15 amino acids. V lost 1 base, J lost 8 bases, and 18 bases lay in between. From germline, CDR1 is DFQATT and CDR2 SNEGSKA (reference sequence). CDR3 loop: CSARAQALIADEQFF. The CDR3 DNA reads TGCAGTGCTAGAGCACAGGCTCTGATTGCGGATGAGCAGTTCTTC.

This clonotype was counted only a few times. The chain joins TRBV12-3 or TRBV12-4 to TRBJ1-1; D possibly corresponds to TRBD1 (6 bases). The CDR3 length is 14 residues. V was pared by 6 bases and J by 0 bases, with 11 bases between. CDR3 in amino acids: CASSKGQLNTEAFF. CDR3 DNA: TGTGCCAGCAGCAAAGGACAGTTGAACACTGAAGCTTTCTTT.

The CDR3 reads CATSDYLSGTQYF. DNA for the CDR3: TGTGCCACCAGTGATTATCTAAGTGGGACCCAGTACTTC. The V and J genes are TRBV24-1 and TRBJ2-5; D ambiguous. V was pared by 2 bases and J by 7 bases, with 10 bases between. The CDR3 is 13 residues long. CDR1 is KGHDR, CDR2 SFDVKD, per germline.

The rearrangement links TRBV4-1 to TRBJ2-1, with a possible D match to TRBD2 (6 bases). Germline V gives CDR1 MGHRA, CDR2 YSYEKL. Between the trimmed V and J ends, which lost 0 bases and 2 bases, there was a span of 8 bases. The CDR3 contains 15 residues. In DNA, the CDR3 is TGCGCCAGCAGCCAAGACGGGGGACCCTACAATGAGCAGTTCTTC. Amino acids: CASSQDGGPYNEQFF.

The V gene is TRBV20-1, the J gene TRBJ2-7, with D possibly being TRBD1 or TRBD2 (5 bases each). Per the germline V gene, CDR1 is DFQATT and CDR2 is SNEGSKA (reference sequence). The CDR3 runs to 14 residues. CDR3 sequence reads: CSAVVGGRSYEQYF. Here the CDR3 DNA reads TGCAGCGCCGTTGTTGGGGGAAGGTCCTACGAGCAGTACTTC.

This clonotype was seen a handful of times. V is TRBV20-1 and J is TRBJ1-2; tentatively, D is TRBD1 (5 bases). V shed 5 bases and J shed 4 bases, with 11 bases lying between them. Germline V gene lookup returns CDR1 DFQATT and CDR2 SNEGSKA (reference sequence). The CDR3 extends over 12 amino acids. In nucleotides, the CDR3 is TGCAGTGCTCCTAGAAGGGGCTATGGCTACACCTTC. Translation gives CSAPRRGYGYTF.

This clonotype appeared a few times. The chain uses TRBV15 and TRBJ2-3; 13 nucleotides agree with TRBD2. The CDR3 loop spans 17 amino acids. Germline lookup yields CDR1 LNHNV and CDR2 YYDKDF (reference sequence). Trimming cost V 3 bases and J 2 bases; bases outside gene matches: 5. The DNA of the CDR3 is TGTGCCACCAGCAGGTCCACTAGCGGGGGGGCCACAGATACGCAGTATTTT. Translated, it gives CATSRSTSGGATDTQYF.

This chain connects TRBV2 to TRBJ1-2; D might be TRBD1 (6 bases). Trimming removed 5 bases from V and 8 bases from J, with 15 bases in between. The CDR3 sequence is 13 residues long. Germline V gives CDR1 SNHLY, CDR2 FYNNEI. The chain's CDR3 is CASSRDIFQGYTF. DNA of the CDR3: TGTGCCAGCAGTCGGGACATCTTCCAAGGCTACACCTTC.

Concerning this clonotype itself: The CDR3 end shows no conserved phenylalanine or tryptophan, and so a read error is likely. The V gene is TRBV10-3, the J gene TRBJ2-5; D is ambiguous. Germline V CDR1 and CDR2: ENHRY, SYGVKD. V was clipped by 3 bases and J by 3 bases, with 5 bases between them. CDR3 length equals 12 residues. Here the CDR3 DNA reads TGTGCCATCAGTGACCAGAAAGAGACCCAGTACTAC. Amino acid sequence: CAISDQKETQYY.

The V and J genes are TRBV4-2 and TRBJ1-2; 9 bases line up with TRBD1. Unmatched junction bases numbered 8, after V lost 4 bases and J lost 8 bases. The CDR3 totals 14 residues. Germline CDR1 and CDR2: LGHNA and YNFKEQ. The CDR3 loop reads CASSLKQGAGGYTF. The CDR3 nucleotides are TGTGCCAGCAGCCTTAAACAGGGGGCCGGGGGCTACACCTTC.

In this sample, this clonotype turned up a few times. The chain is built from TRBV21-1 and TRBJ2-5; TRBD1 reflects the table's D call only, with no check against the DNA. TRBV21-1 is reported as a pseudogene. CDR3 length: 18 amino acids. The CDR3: CASSKARTGQGQQETQYF. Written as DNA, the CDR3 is TGTGCCAGCAGCAAAGCGAGGACCGGACAGGGTCAACAAGAGACCCAGTACTTC.

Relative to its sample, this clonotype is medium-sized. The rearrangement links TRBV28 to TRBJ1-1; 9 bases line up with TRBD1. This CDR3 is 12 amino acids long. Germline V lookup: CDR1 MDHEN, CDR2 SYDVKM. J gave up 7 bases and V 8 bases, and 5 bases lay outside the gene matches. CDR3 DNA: TGTGCCAGCGTGGGACAGGGAAGTGAAGCTTTCTTT. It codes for CASVGQGSEAFF.

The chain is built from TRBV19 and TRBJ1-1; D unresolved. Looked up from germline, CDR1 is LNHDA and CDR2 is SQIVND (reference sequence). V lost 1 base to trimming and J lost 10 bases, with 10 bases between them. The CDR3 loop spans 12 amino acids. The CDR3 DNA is TGTGCCAGTAGTATAGTTGACCGAGCAGCTTTCTTT. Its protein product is CASSIVDRAAFF.

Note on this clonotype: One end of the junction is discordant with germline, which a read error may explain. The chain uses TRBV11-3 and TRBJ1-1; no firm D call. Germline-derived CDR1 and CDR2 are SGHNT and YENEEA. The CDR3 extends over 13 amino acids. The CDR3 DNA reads TGTGCCAGCAGCCCGGGCCCGAACATTGAAGCTTTCTTT. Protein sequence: CASSPGPNIEAFF.

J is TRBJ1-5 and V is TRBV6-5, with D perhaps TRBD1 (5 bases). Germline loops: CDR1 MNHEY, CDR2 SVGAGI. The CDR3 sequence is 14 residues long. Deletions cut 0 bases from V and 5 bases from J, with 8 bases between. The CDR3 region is CASSYSGVDQPQHF. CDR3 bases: TGTGCCAGCAGTTACTCGGGGGTAGATCAGCCCCAGCATTTT.

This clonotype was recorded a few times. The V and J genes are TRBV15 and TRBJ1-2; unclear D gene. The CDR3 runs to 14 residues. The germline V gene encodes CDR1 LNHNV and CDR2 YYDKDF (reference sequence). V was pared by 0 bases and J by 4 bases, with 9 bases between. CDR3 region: CATSRDMGSYGYTF. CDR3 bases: TGTGCCACCAGCAGAGATATGGGGAGCTATGGCTACACCTTC.

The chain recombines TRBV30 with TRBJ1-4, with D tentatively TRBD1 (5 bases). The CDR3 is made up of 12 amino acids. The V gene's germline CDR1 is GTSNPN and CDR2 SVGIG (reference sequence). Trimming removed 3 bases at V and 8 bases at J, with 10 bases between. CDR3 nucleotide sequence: TGTGCCTGGAGGCGACAGACCGAAAAACTGTTTTTT. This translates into CAWRRQTEKLFF.

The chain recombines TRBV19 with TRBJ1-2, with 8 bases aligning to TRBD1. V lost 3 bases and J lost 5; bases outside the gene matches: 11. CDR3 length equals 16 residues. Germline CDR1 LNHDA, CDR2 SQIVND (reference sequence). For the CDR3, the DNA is TGTGCCAGTAGTATGAGAAGACAGGGGATGCAATATGGCTACACCTTC. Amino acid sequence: CASSMRRQGMQYGYTF.